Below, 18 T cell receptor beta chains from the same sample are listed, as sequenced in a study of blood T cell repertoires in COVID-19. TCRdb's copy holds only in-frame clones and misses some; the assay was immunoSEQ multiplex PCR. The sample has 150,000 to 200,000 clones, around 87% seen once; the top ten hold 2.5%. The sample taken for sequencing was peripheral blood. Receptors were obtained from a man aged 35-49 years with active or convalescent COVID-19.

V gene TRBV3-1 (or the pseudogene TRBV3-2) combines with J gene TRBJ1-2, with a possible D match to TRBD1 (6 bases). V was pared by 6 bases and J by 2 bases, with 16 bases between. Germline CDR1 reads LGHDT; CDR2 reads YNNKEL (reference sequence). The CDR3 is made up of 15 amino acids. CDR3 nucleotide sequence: TGTGCCAGCAGGCGGCGAGGGGGGGTAAACTATGGCTACACCTTC. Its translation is CASRRRGGVNYGYTF.

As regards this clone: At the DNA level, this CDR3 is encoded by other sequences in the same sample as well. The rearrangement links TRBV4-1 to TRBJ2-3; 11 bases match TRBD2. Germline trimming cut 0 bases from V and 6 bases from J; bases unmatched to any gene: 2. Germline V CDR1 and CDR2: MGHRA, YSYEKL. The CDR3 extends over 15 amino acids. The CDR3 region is CASSQEASGGDTQYF. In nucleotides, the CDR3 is TGCGCCAGCAGCCAAGAGGCTAGCGGGGGGGATACGCAGTATTTT.

CDR3 protein: CASSTYISAGTNEKLFF. In DNA, the CDR3 is TGTGCCAGCAGTACCTATATTTCGGCGGGCACTAATGAAAAACTGTTTTTT. The chain combines TRBV5-4 with TRBJ1-4; D is ambiguous. The germline V gene encodes CDR1 SGHNT and CDR2 YYREEE (reference sequence). The CDR3 sequence is 17 residues long. The V end lost 5 bases, the J end lost 2 bases, and 19 bases lay between the germline ends.

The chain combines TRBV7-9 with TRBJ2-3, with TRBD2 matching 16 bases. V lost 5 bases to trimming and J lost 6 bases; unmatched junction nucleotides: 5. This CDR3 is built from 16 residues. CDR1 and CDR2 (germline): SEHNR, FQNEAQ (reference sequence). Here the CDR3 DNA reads TGTGCCAGCAGCCCGGGACTAGCGGGGGGGCTGGATACGCAGTATTTT. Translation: CASSPGLAGGLDTQYF.

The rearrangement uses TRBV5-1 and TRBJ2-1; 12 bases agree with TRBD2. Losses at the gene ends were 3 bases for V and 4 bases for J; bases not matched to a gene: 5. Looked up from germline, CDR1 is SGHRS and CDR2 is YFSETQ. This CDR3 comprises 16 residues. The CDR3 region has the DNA TGCGCCAGCAGCTCAACTAGCGGGGGGACTTACAATGAGCAGTTCTTC. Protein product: CASSSTSGGTYNEQFF.

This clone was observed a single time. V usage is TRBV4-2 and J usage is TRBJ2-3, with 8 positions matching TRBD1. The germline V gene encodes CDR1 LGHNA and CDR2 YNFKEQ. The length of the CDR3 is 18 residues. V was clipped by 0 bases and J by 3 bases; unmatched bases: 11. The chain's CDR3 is CASSQDVARTGLTDTQYF. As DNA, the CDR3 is TGTGCCAGCAGCCAAGACGTCGCGAGGACAGGGCTAACAGATACGCAGTATTTT.

CDR3 amino acids: CASSQEQGSQGEQFF. As DNA, the CDR3 is TGTGCCAGCAGCCAAGAACAGGGCTCCCAGGGTGAGCAGTTCTTC. The chain links TRBV14 to TRBJ2-1, with D possibly matching TRBD1 (6 bases). Per the germline V gene, CDR1 is SGHDN and CDR2 is FVKESK. V was shortened by 0 bases and J by 9 bases, with 15 bases between the two germline ends. The CDR3 is made up of 15 amino acids.

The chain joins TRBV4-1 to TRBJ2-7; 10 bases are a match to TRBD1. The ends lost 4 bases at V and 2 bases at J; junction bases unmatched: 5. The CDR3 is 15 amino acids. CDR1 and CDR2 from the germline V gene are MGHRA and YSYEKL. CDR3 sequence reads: CASSRGTGATYEQYF. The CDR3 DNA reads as TGCGCCAGCAGCCGAGGGACAGGGGCGACCTACGAGCAGTACTTC.

The CDR3 bases are TGTGCCAGCAGCCCCCGCCCGGGGGTGTACAATGAGCAGTTCTTC. Its translation: CASSPRPGVYNEQFF. This rearrangement joins TRBV28 to TRBJ2-1, with D possibly TRBD2 on 6 matching bases. The V and J ends lost 6 bases and 4 bases respectively, with 16 bases between them. The V gene's germline CDR1 is MDHEN and CDR2 SYDVKM. There are 15 residues in the CDR3.

CDR3 sequence (DNA): TGTGCCAGCAGCCCGAGGGGGGGTTGGGAAAAACTGTTTTTT. This translates into CASSPRGGWEKLFF. V gene TRBV3-1 (or the pseudogene TRBV3-2) combines with J gene TRBJ1-4, with D perhaps TRBD1 (6 bases). The V gene's germline CDR1 is LGHDT and CDR2 YNNKEL (reference sequence). Trimming pared 4 bases from V and 8 bases from J, leaving 14 bases between. The CDR3 totals 14 residues.

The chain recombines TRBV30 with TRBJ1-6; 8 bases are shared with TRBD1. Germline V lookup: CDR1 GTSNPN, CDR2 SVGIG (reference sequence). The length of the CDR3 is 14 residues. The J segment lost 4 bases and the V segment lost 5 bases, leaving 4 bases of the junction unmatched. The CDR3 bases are TGTGCCTGGGACCGGACAGGGTATAATTCACCCCTCCACTTT. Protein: CAWDRTGYNSPLHF.

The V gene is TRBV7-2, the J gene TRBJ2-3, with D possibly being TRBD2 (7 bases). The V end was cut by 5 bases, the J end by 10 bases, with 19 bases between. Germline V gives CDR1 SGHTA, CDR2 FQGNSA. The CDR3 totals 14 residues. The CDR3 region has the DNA TGTGCCAGCAGCCCAGGGGCCGGGGGGCGGGCGCAGTATTTT. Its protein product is CASSPGAGGRAQYF.

The DNA of the CDR3 is TGTGCCAGCAGTTTTCCCGCCGGGATGAGGTACGAGCAGTACTTC. The encoded protein is CASSFPAGMRYEQYF. The chain couples TRBV28 to TRBJ2-7, with D perhaps TRBD2 (5 bases). The germline CDR1 and CDR2 sequences are MDHEN and SYDVKM. Trimming shortened V by 3 bases and J by 4 bases, and 16 bases separated the two germline ends. This CDR3 spans 15 amino acids. The full variable domain, rest sourced from reference TRBV28 and TRBJ2-7, is DVKVTQSSRYLVKRTGEKVFLECVQDMDHENMFWYRQDPGLGLRLIYFSYDVKMKEKGDIPEGYSVSREKKERFSLILESASTNQTSMYLCASSFPAGMRYEQYFGPGTRLTVT.

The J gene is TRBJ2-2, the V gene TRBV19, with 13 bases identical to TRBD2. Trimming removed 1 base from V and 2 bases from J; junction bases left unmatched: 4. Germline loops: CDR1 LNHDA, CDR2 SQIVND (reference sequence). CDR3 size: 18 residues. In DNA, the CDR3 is TGTGCCAGTAGTATAGGACTAGCGGGGGGCCGAAACACCGGGGAGCTGTTTTTT. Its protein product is CASSIGLAGGRNTGELFF.

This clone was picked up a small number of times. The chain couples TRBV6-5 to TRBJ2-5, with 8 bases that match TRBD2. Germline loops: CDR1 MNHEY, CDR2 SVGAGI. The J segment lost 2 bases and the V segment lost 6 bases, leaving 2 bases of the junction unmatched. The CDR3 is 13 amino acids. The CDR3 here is CASRSGGQETQYF. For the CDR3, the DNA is TGTGCCAGCAGGAGCGGGGGACAAGAGACCCAGTACTTC.

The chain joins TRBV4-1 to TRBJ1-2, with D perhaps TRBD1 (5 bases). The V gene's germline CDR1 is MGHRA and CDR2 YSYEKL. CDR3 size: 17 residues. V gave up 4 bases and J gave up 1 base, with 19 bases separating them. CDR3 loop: CASSPGPIREINYGYTF. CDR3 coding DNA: TGCGCCAGCAGCCCGGGCCCAATCAGGGAAATTAACTATGGCTACACCTTC.

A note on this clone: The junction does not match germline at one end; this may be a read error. CDR3 sequence: CASSLGARDRYYF. Written as DNA, the CDR3 is TGTGCCAGCAGCTTAGGTGCGCGGGACAGGTATTATTTC. This chain links TRBV11-2 with TRBJ2-7, with 8 bases fitting TRBD1. The CDR3 length is 13 residues. The V gene's germline CDR1 is SGHAT and CDR2 FQNNGV.

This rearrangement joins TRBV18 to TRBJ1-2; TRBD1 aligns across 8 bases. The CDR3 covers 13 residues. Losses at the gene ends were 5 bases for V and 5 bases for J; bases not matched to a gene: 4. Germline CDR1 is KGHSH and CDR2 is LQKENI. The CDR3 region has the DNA TGTGCCAGCTCATTGGACAGGGAGTATGGCTACACCTTC. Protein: CASSLDREYGYTF.